This T cell receptor (beta chain) was found in a study of cytomegalovirus exposure and HLA in healthy donors. This clone has only a few counts. The CDR3 is 13 amino acids. The V gene end was trimmed by 5 bases and the J gene end by 3 bases; junction bases not matched to a gene: 2. Germline V lookup: CDR1 SGHVS, CDR2 FNYEAQ. Here immunoSEQ multiplex PCR was the method, and the copy in TCRdb shows in-frame clones only, minus some. The sample shows 200,000 to 250,000 clones, around 78% of them seen only once. The sequence was obtained from a woman younger than 30 in good health and CMV-seronegative. Sequencing was done on a sample of PBMCs. This rearrangement joins TRBV7-6 to TRBJ2-7, with 9 nucleotides matching TRBD2. CDR3 sequence reads: CASSPTSGYEQYF. As DNA, the CDR3 is TGTGCCAGCAGCCCGACTAGCGGCTACGAGCAGTACTTC.